This T cell receptor (beta chain) derives from a study of blood T cell repertoires in COVID-19. About the research overall: T cells, B-cell-depleted T cells, or PBMCs provided the cDNA or gDNA that served as material.

The germline CDR1 and CDR2 sequences are ENHRY and SYGVKD. The CDR3 length is 16 residues. Trimming removed 8 bases from V and 5 bases from J; junction bases left unmatched: 15. The participants were between about 18 and 90 years old and came from about two dozen US areas. Before being deemed recovered, Cohort 3 donors had two negative PCRs, clearance, or symptom resolution. The table lists this clone with a few counts. Original analysis: Reference gene primer amplification yielded estimated nucleated cell counts. TCRdb's table, derived via immunoSEQ multiplex PCR, lists solely in-frame clones and lacks some. V, J and clone size were drawn from that table, and D and trimming were deduced from the DNA. The data hold 200,000 to 250,000 clones, with approximately 90% observed a single time.

J is TRBJ2-5 and V is TRBV10-3; TRBD2 matches 9 bases. Material: PBMCs or T cells enriched from blood (not recorded which). The TCR sequence derives from a man aged 25 to 45 who had recovered from COVID-19. The CDR3 nucleotides are TGTGCCATCGGGAGAGGAGTAGCGGGAGCTCTGGAGACCCAGTACTTC. Protein: CAIGRGVAGALETQYF.